These 24 T cell receptor beta chains were all obtained from the same sample, sequenced in a study of T cell repertoires in cytomegalovirus infection. These receptors have no known antigen. TCRdb ran MiXCR on the reads and lists one entry per CDR3 protein. This table has some 500,000 distinct CDR3 sequences, roughly a third appearing once. Here the sequenced sample was cultured PBMCs, taken from culture after CMV antigen stimulation. Source of these receptors: a human donor in good health (CMV status not recorded). Some clones in this sample may be carry-over from other donors' samples.

This clonotype was seen a handful of times. The chain recombines TRBV5-1 with TRBJ2-5, with a possible D match to TRBD1 (5 bases). Germline CDR1 SGHRS, CDR2 YFSETQ. This CDR3 is built from 17 residues. The V and J ends lost 2 bases and 6 bases respectively, with 23 bases between them. The CDR3 DNA sequence: TGCGCCAGCAGCTTTCAGCCAGGGTCCCAAAATGTGCAGACCCAGTACTTC. Translated: CASSFQPGSQNVQTQYF.

The rearrangement links TRBV28 to TRBJ2-5; 7 nucleotides match TRBD2. The CDR3 has 16 residues. Losses at the gene ends were 3 bases for V and 4 bases for J; bases not matched to a gene: 11. Germline values: CDR1 MDHEN, CDR2 SYDVKM. The CDR3 loop reads CASSLLGRAGIETQYF. CDR3 nucleotide sequence: TGTGCCAGCAGTTTGTTGGGGAGGGCCGGTATAGAGACCCAGTACTTC. The full variable domain, rest sourced from reference TRBV28 and TRBJ2-5, is DVKVTQSSRYLVKRTGEKVFLECVQDMDHENMFWYRQDPGLGLRLIYFSYDVKMKEKGDIPEGYSVSREKKERFSLILESASTNQTSMYLCASSLLGRAGIETQYFGPGTRLLVL.

This clonotype was counted a single time. The rearrangement joins TRBV5-4 to TRBJ1-2; 7 positions agree with TRBD1. Per germline, CDR1 SGHNT and CDR2 YYREEE (reference sequence). CDR3 length equals 14 residues. The ends lost 4 bases at V and 5 bases at J; junction bases unmatched: 8. The CDR3 spells CASSGSDRDYGYTF. The CDR3 region has the DNA TGTGCCAGCAGCGGCTCAGACAGGGATTATGGCTACACCTTC.

The chain carries TRBV13 and TRBJ2-1; D unresolved. The CDR3 runs to 12 residues. Germline CDR1 and CDR2: PRHDT and FYEKMQ (reference sequence). Between the trimmed V and J ends, which lost 5 bases and 7 bases, there was a span of 9 bases. The CDR3 loop is CASSPFPNEQFF. The CDR3 nucleotides are TGTGCCAGCAGCCCTTTTCCAAATGAGCAGTTCTTC.

This rearrangement joins TRBV9 to TRBJ2-2, with D tentatively TRBD2 (6 bases). Germline CDR1 reads SGDLS; CDR2 reads YYNGEE. Trimming removed 0 bases at V and 0 bases at J, with 6 bases between. The CDR3 spans 15 residues. DNA of the CDR3: TGTGCCAGCAGCGTAGGCGGGGCGAACACCGGGGAGCTGTTTTTT. This sequence encodes CASSVGGANTGELFF.

This clonotype was picked up many times. The chain couples TRBV7-6 to TRBJ2-3; D gene uncertain. CDR1 is SGHVS and CDR2 is FNYEAQ in the germline V gene. The CDR3 has 13 residues. Trimming took off 1 base at V and 0 bases at J, with 2 bases between the two ends. The DNA of the CDR3 is TGTGCCAGCAGCTTAGGAAGCACAGATACGCAGTATTTT. It is translated as CASSLGSTDTQYF.

The chain couples TRBV19 to TRBJ1-2; maybe TRBD1 (5 bases). V was clipped by 4 bases and J by 7 bases, with 25 bases between them. The germline gives CDR1 LNHDA, CDR2 SQIVND (reference sequence). This CDR3 is 17 amino acids long. The CDR3 region has the DNA TGTGCCAGTAGTACCGGTAACTTTCTTGGCCAGGGCGGTGGCTACACCTTC. Amino acids: CASSTGNFLGQGGGYTF.

The chain couples TRBV12-3 or TRBV12-4 to TRBJ1-1, with a tentative D call TRBD1 (5 bases). V was shortened by 5 bases and J by 11 bases, with 12 bases between the two germline ends. This CDR3 spans 11 amino acids. The CDR3 nucleotides are TGTGCCAGCAGTCGCAGGGTGACGGCTTTCTTT. Protein: CASSRRVTAFF.

J is TRBJ2-5 and V is TRBV14; weak D call: TRBD2 (6 bases). This CDR3 is 16 amino acids long. Trimming took 3 bases from V and 4 from J, leaving 18 bases between them. Germline assignment: CDR1 SGHDN and CDR2 FVKESK. This CDR3 reads CASSHVSGRGRETQYF. As DNA, the CDR3 is TGTGCCAGCAGCCATGTTTCCGGGAGAGGTCGAGAGACCCAGTACTTC.

This clonotype was seen a few times. The chain carries TRBV20-1 and TRBJ2-1, with D unclear. The CDR3 is 15 residues long. Germline loops: CDR1 DFQATT, CDR2 SNEGSKA (reference sequence). V lost 4 bases to trimming and J lost 1 base, with 14 bases between them. The CDR3 loop reads CSANRLGESYNEQFF. The CDR3 nucleotides are TGCAGTGCTAATCGTCTGGGCGAATCCTACAATGAGCAGTTCTTC.

The chain links TRBV12-3 or TRBV12-4 to TRBJ1-4; possible D gene TRBD1, 5 bases. The V end was cut by 5 bases, the J end by 13 bases, with 14 bases between. The CDR3 totals 12 residues. CDR3 residues: CASSPDSGSLFF. The CDR3 DNA reads TGTGCCAGCAGTCCTGACAGCGGTTCACTGTTTTTT.

V is TRBV6-6 and J is TRBJ1-2; possible D gene TRBD1, 6 bases. Germline V gene sequence: CDR1 MNHNY, CDR2 SVGAGI (reference sequence). The CDR3 has 14 residues. V was clipped by 7 bases and J by 3 bases, with 15 bases between them. As DNA, the CDR3 is TGTGCCAGCATCCGCGGGGGGGCCGACTATGGCTACACCTTC. Protein product: CASIRGGADYGYTF.

CDR3 residues: CASSRPGDYEQYV. The CDR3 DNA sequence: TGTGCCAGCAGTCGACCGGGGGATTACGAGCAGTACGTC. The V call is TRBV6-1, the J call TRBJ2-7; perhaps TRBD2 as D (6 bases). Per the germline V gene, CDR1 is MNHNS and CDR2 is SASEGT. Trimming removed 5 bases at V and 4 bases at J, with 12 bases between. This CDR3 has 13 residues.

The rearrangement uses TRBV19 and TRBJ1-5; D unresolved. This CDR3 spans 13 amino acids. The ends were cut back, 3 bases at V and 7 bases at J, with 10 bases in the middle. Germline V gene sequence: CDR1 LNHDA, CDR2 SQIVND (reference sequence). As DNA, the CDR3 is TGTGCCAGTAGTATTTCGCTTAACCAGCCCCAGCATTTT. Translated, it gives CASSISLNQPQHF.

V usage is TRBV14 and J usage is TRBJ1-1, with D possibly TRBD1 on 5 matching bases. V shed 3 bases and J shed 1 base, with 15 bases lying between them. This CDR3 spans 16 amino acids. Germline CDR1 and CDR2: SGHDN and FVKESK. The DNA for the CDR3 is TGTGCCAGCAGCCACAGAGAGGGTAGGGGGAACACTGAAGCTTTCTTT. Its protein is CASSHREGRGNTEAFF. Combining the CDR3 with reference TRBV14 and TRBJ1-1 gives the whole variable domain EAGVTQFPSHSVIEKGQTVTLRCDPISGHDNLYWYRRVMGKEIKFLLHFVKESKQDESGMPNNRFLAERTGGTYSTLKVQPAELEDSGVYFCASSHREGRGNTEAFFGQGTRLTVV.

This clonotype occurred many times. V usage is TRBV12-5 and J usage is TRBJ2-1, with D maybe TRBD1 (6 bases). The CDR3 totals 14 residues. V gave up 2 bases and J gave up 3 bases, with 8 bases separating them. From germline, CDR1 is LGHNT and CDR2 FRNRAP. For the CDR3, the DNA is TGTGCTAGTGGTTTGCGGGACAACTACAATGAGCAGTTCTTC. It codes for CASGLRDNYNEQFF.

The chain couples TRBV24-1 to TRBJ2-1, with D possibly TRBD2 on 5 matching bases. Trimming cost V 0 bases and J 9 bases, with 8 bases left between them. CDR1 KGHDR and CDR2 SFDVKD come from the germline V gene. The CDR3 loop spans 13 amino acids. DNA of the CDR3: TGTGCCACCAGTGATTTGAAGAGGGTTGAGCAGTTCTTC. Its protein product is CATSDLKRVEQFF.

Points on this clonotype: Because the CDR3 is missing its conserved closing phenylalanine or tryptophan, this is likely a read error. This chain uses TRBV6-1 with TRBJ1-1, with 7 bases fitting TRBD1. The germline V gene has CDR1 MNHNS and CDR2 SASEGT. With V trimmed by 6 bases and J by 4 bases, 8 bases remained unmatched. This CDR3 comprises 14 residues. CDR3 nucleotides: TGTGCCAGCAGCACGACAGGGTATGGCACTGAAGCTTTCTAT. Protein sequence: CASSTTGYGTEAFY.

The rearrangement joins TRBV6-5 to TRBJ2-1; D may be TRBD2 (6 bases). V lost 5 bases, J lost 6 bases, and 11 bases lay in between. The CDR3 runs 13 residues. Per the germline V gene, CDR1 is MNHEY and CDR2 is SVGAGI. CDR3 nucleotide sequence: TGTGCCAGCAGTCCCCGGGGGACCAATGAGCAGTTCTTC. It yields the protein CASSPRGTNEQFF.

V is TRBV19 and J is TRBJ1-2; D uncertain. The germline V and J ends were trimmed by 2 bases and 4 bases, with 8 bases remaining between them. The CDR3 is 13 residues long. Germline assignment: CDR1 LNHDA and CDR2 SQIVND (reference sequence). The CDR3 sequence is CASSITALYGYTF. The CDR3 DNA follows: TGTGCCAGTAGTATAACAGCCCTCTATGGCTACACCTTC.

A few counts support this clonotype. The chain carries TRBV6-2 or TRBV6-3 and TRBJ2-2; 10 bases fit TRBD2. CDR1 is MNHEY and CDR2 is SVGEGT in the germline V gene. The CDR3 covers 15 residues. The ends lost 7 bases at V and 2 bases at J; junction bases unmatched: 4. CDR3 nucleotides: TGTGCCAGCATGGTACTAGCGGGAAACACCGGGGAGCTGTTTTTT. It codes for CASMVLAGNTGELFF.

This clonotype was counted at least ten times. The chain couples TRBV7-6 to TRBJ2-3; D is uncertain. CDR3 size: 15 residues. Germline V gene data show CDR1 as SGHVS and CDR2 as FNYEAQ. V lost 5 bases and J 2 bases, leaving 14 bases between the germline ends. The CDR3 bases are TGTGCCAGCAGCCAGGCCCCCAACCCCACAGATACGCAGTATTTT. It specifies CASSQAPNPTDTQYF. Using reference TRBV7-6 and TRBJ2-3 for the parts outside the CDR3, the full variable domain is GAGVSQSPRYKVTKRGQDVALRCDPISGHVSLYWYRQALGQGPEFLTYFNYEAQQDKSGLPNDRFSAERPEGSISTLTIQRTEQRDSAMYRCASSQAPNPTDTQYFGPGTRLTVL.

V is TRBV7-8 and J is TRBJ2-3, with 11 bases fitting TRBD2. The CDR3 spans 16 residues. Unmatched junction bases numbered 15, after V lost 6 bases and J lost 10 bases. Germline CDR1 reads SGHVS; CDR2 reads FQNEAQ. The CDR3, as DNA: TGTGCCAGCAGAAGACAGGGACGGACTAGCGGGCTTGCGCAGTATTTT. Translated: CASRRQGRTSGLAQYF.

This clonotype was picked up a small number of times. The chain carries TRBV5-1 and TRBJ1-2; perhaps TRBD1 as D (5 bases). Between the trimmed V and J ends, which lost 0 bases and 6 bases, there was a span of 15 bases. The CDR3 is made up of 15 amino acids. From germline, CDR1 is SGHRS and CDR2 YFSETQ. CDR3 loop: CASSLAEGISNGYTF. The DNA for the CDR3 is TGCGCCAGCAGCTTGGCCGAGGGGATCAGTAATGGCTACACCTTC. The complete variable domain, with remaining parts taken from reference TRBV5-1 and TRBJ1-2, reads KAGVTQTPRYLIKTRGQQVTLSCSPISGHRSVSWYQQTPGQGLQFLFEYFSETQRNKGNFPGRFSGRQFSNSRSEMNVSTLELGDSALYLCASSLAEGISNGYTFGSGTRLTVV.